This T cell receptor beta chain was identified during a study of T cell clusters in autoimmune cytopenias. Germline loops: CDR1 LNHDA, CDR2 SQIVND (reference sequence). This CDR3 has 15 residues. Overall study findings and caveats: Primary autoimmune cytopenia patients appeared to lack physiological T cell clusters present in healthy donors.

One tube held mixed TRB-A and TRB-B primer pools for touch-down PCR. TCRdb re-called the multiplex PCR reads, yielding one record per CDR3 amino acid sequence without DNA. Its table lists approximately 2,000 distinct CDR3 sequences. By frequency, this clonotype is medium-sized. The target antigen is unknown. Each sample's input was approximately 0.25 ug genomic DNA, roughly 38,000 genome equivalents. Separately, the same data were catalogued under a study of T cell repertoires in aging, cancer and after chemotherapy. That work contributes: Donor ages fell into six groups from 30 or younger up to 70 or older. Untreated cancer patients had significantly lower blood TCR diversity than age-matched healthy donors. Across the chemotherapy interval, each cancer cohort showed higher median generation probability, suggesting thymic rebound.

The sample consisted of peripheral blood. The V call is TRBV19, the J call TRBJ1-6; the D call of TRBD1 rests on TCRdb alone, since no DNA is present to check it. This clonotype originated in a human donor in good health. This CDR3 reads CASSISGEPRSPLHF.